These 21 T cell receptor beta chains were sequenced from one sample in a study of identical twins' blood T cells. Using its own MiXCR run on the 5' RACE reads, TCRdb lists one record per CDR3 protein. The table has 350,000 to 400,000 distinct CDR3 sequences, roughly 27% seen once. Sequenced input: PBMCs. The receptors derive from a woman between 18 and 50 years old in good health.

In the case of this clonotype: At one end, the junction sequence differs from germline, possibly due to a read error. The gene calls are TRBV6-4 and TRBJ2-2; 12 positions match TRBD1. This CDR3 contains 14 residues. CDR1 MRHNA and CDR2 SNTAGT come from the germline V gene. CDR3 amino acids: CASRGTGGSGELFF. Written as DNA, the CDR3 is TGTGCGAGCAGGGGGACAGGGGGCAGCGGGGAGCTGTTTTTT.

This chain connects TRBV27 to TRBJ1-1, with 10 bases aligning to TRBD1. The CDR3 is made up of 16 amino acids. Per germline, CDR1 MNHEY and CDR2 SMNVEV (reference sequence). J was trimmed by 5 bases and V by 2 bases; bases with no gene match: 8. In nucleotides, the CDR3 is TGTGCCAGCAGTTTAATCCTTGGGACAGGGGTGACTGAAGCTTTCTTT. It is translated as CASSLILGTGVTEAFF.

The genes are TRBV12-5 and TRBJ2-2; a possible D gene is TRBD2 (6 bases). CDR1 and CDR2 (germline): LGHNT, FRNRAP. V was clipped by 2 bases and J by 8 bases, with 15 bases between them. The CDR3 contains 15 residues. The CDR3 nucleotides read TGTGCTAGTGGTTTGATACTTGGGGGGACGGGGGAGCTGTTTTTT. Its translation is CASGLILGGTGELFF.

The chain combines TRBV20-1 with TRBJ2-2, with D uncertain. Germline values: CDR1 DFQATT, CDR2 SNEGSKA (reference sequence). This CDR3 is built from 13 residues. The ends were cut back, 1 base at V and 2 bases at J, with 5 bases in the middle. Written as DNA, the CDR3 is TGCAGTGCTAGAGTGACTAACACCGGGGAGCTGTTTTTT. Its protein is CSARVTNTGELFF.

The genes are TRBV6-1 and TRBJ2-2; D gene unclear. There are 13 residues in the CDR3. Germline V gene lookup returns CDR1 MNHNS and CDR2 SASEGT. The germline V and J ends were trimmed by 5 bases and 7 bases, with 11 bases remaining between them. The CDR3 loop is CASSLRGGGELFF. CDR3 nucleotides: TGTGCCAGCAGTCTTCGAGGCGGCGGGGAGCTGTTTTTT.

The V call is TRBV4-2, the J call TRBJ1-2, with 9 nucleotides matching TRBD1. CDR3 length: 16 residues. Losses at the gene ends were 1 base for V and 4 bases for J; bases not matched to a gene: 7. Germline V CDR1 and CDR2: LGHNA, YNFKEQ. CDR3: CASSQGPTGGSYGYTF. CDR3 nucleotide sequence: TGTGCCAGCAGCCAAGGGCCAACAGGGGGCAGCTATGGCTACACCTTC.

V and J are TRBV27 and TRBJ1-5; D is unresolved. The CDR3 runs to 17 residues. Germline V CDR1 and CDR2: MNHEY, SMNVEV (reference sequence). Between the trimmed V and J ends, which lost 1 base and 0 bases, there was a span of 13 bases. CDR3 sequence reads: CASSLWSTDYSNQPQHF. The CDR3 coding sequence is TGTGCCAGCAGTTTATGGTCGACGGACTATAGCAATCAGCCCCAGCATTTT.

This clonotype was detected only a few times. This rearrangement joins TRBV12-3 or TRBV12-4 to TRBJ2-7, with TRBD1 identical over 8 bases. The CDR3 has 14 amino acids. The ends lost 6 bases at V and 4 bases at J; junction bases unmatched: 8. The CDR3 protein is CASRRNRGTYEQYF. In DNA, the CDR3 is TGTGCCAGCAGGCGTAACAGGGGGACTTACGAGCAGTACTTC.

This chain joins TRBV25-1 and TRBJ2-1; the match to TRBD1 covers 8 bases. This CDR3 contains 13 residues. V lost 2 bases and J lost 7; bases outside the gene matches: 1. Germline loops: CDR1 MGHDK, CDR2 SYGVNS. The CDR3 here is CASSETGGNEQFF. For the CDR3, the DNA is TGTGCCAGCAGTGAAACAGGGGGAAATGAGCAGTTCTTC.

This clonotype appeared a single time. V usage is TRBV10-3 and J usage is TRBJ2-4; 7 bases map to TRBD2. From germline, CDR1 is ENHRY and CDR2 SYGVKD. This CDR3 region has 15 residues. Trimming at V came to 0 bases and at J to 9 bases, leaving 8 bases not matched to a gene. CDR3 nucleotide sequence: TGTGCCATCAGTGAGTCGACTGGCGGGGGAGGCATTCAGTACTTC. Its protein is CAISESTGGGGIQYF.

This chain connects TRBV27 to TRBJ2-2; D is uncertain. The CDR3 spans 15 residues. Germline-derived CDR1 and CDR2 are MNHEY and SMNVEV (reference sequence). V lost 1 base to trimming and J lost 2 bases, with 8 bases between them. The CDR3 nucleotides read TGTGCCAGCAGTTTATTTGGGCTAAACACCGGGGAGCTGTTTTTT. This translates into CASSLFGLNTGELFF.

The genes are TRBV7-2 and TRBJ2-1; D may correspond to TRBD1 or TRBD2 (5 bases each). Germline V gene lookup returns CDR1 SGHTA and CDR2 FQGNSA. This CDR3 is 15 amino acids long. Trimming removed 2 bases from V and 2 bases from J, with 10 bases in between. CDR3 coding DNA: TGTGCCAGCAGCTTATCGGTGGGACCCTACAATGAGCAGTTCTTC. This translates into CASSLSVGPYNEQFF.

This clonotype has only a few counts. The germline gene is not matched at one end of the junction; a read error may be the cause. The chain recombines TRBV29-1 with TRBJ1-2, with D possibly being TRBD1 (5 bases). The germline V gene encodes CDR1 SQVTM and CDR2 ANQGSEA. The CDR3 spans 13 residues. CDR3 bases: TGCAGCGTTGAAGATAGGAGGGACTATGGCTACACTTTC. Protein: CSVEDRRDYGYTF.

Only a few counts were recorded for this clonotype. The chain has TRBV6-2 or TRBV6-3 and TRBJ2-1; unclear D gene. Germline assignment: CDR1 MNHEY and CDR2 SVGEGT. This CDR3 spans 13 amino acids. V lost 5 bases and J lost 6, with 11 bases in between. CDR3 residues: CASSSTSFNEQFF. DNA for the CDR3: TGTGCCAGCAGTAGTACCAGTTTCAATGAGCAGTTCTTC.

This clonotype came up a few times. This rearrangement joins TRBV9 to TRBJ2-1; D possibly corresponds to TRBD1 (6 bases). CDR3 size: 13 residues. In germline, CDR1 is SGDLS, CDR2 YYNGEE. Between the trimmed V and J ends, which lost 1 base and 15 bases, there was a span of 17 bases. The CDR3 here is CASSVYVDSQMFF. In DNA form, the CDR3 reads TGTGCCAGCAGCGTATACGTGGACAGTCAAATGTTCTTC.

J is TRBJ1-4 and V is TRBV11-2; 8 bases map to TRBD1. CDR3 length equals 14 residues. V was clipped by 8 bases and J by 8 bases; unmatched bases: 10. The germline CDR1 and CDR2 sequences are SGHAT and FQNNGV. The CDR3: CASGTDRVFEKLFF. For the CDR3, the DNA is TGTGCCAGCGGGACGGACAGGGTTTTCGAAAAACTGTTTTTT.

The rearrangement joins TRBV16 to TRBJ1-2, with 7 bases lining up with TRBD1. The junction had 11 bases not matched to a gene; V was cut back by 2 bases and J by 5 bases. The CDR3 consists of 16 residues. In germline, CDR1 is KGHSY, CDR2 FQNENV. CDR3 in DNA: TGTGCCAGCAGCCAAACTCACGGACAGGAACTGTATGGCTACACCTTC. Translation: CASSQTHGQELYGYTF.

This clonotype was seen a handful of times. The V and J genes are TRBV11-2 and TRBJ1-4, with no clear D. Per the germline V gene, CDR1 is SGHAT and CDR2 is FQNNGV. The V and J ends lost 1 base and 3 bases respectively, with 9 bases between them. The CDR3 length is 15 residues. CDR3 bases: TGTGCCAGCAGCTTAGTGGGGATACCTAATGAAAAACTGTTTTTT. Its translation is CASSLVGIPNEKLFF. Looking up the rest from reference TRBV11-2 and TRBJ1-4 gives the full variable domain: EAGVAQSPRYKIIEKRQSVAFWCNPISGHATLYWYQQILGQGPKLLIQFQNNGVVDDSQLPKDRFSAERLKGVDSTLKIQPAKLEDSAVYLCASSLVGIPNEKLFFGSGTQLSVL.

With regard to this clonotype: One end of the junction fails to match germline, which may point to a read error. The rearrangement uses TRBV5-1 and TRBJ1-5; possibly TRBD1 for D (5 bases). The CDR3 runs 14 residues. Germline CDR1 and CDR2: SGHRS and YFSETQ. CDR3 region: CASSLSGNEEPQHF. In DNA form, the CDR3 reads TGCGCCAGTAGCTTGTCAGGGAATGAGGAGCCCCAGCATTTT.

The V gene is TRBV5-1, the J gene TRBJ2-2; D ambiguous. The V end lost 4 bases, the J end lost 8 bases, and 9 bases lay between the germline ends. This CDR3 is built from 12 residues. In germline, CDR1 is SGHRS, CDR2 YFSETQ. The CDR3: CASSPKSGELFF. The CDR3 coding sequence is TGCGCCAGCAGCCCCAAGTCAGGGGAGCTGTTTTTT.

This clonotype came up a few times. CDR3 sequence (DNA): TGCAGTGCTAGTAAAATAGCCGGGAGCAATCAGCCCCAGCATTTT. This codes for CSASKIAGSNQPQHF. The chain combines TRBV20-1 with TRBJ1-5; D uncertain. The V gene lost 3 bases and the J gene lost 1 base, with 13 bases spanning the gap. This CDR3 spans 15 amino acids. Germline lookup yields CDR1 DFQATT and CDR2 SNEGSKA (reference sequence).